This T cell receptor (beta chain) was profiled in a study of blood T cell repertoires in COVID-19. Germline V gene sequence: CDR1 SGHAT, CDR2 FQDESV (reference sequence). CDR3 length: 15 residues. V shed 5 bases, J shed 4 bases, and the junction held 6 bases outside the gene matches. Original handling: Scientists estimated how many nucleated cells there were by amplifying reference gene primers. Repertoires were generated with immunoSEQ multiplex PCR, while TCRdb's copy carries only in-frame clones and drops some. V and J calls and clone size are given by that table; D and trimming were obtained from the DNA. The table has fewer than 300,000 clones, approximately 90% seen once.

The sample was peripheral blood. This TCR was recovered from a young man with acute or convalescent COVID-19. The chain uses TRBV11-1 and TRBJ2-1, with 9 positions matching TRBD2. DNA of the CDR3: TGTGCCAGCAGCCCACTAGCGGGTGGATACAATGAGCAGTTCTTC. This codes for CASSPLAGGYNEQFF.